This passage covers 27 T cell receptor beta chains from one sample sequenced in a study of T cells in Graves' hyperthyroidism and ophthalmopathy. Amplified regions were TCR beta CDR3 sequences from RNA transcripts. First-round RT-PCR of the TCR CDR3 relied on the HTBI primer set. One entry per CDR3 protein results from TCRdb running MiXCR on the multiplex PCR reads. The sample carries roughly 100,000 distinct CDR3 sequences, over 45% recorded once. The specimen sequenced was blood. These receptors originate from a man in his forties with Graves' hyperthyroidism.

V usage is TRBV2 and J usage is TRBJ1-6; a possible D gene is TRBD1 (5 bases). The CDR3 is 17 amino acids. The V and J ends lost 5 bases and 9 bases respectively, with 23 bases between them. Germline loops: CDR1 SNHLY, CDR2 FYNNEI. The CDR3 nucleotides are TGTGCCAGCAGTCCCCCTCAGGGACTTGCGATGTTTTCACCCCTCCACTTT. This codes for CASSPPQGLAMFSPLHF. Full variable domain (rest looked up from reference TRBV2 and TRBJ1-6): EPEVTQTPSHQVTQMGQEVILRCVPISNHLYFYWYRQILGQKVEFLVSFYNNEISEKSEIFDDQFSVERPDGSNFTLKIRSTKLEDSAMYFCASSPPQGLAMFSPLHFGNGTRLTVT.

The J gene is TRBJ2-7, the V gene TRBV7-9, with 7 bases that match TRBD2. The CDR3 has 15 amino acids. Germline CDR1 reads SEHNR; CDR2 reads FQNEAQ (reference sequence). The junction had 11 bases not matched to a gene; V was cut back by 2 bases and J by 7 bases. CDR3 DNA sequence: TGTGCCAGCAGCTTATTGGGAGGGCAATCCGGTGAGCAGTACTTC. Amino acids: CASSLLGGQSGEQYF.

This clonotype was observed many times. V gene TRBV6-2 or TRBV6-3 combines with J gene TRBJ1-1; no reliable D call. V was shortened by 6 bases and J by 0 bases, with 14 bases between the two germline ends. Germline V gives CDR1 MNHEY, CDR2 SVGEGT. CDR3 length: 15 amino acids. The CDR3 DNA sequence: TGTGCCAGCAGCCTTGCAGGCAGCATGAACACTGAAGCTTTCTTT. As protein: CASSLAGSMNTEAFF.

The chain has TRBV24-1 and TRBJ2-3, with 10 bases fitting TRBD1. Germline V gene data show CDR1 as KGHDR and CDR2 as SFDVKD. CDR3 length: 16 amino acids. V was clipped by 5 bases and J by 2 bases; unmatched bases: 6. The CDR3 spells CATSGSGTGATDTQYF. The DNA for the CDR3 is TGTGCCACCAGTGGTTCCGGGACAGGGGCCACAGATACGCAGTATTTT.

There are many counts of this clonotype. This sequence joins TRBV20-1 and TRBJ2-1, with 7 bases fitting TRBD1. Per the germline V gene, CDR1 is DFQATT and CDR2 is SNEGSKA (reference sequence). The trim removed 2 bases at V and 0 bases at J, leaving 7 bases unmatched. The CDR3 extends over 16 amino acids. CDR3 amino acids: CSARPRTGTSYNEQFF. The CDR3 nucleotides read TGCAGTGCTAGACCCAGGACAGGTACCTCCTACAATGAGCAGTTCTTC.

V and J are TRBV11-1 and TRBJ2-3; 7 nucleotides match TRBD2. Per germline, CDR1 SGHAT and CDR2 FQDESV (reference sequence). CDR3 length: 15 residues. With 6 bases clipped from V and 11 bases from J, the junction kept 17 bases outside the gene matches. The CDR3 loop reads CASSLIAGLYNEQYF. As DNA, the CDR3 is TGTGCCAGCAGTCTTATAGCGGGTCTCTACAATGAGCAGTATTTT.

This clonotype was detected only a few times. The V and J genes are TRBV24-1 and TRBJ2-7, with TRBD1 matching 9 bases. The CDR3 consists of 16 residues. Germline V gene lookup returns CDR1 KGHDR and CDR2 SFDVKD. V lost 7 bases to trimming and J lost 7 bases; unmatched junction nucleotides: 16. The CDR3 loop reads CATSSSTGTGKWEQYF. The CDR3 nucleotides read TGTGCCACCAGCAGCTCCACCGGGACAGGGAAGTGGGAGCAGTACTTC.

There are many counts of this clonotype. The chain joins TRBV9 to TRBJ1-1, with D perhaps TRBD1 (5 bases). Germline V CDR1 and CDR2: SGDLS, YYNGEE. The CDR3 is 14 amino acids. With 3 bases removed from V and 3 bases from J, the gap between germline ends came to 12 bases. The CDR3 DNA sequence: TGTGCCAGCAGCGAACAGCGGGGGGACACTGAAGCTTTCTTT. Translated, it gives CASSEQRGDTEAFF.

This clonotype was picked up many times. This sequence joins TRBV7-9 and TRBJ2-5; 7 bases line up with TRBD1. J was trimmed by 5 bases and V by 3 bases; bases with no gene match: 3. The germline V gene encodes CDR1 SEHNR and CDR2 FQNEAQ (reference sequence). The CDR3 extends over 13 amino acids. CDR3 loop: CASSLTGWETQYF. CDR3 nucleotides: TGTGCCAGCAGCTTGACAGGGTGGGAGACCCAGTACTTC. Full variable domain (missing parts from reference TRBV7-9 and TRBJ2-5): DTGVSQNPRHKITKRGQNVTFRCDPISEHNRLYWYRQTLGQGPEFLTYFQNEAQLEKSRLLSDRFSAERPKGSFSTLEIQRTEQGDSAMYLCASSLTGWETQYFGPGTRLLVL.

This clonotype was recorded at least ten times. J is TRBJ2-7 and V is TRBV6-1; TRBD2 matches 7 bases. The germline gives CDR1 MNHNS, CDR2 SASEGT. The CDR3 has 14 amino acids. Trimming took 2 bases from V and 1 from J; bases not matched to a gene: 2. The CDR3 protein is CASSERGLSYEQYF. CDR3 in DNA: TGTGCCAGCAGTGAACGGGGACTATCCTACGAGCAGTACTTC.

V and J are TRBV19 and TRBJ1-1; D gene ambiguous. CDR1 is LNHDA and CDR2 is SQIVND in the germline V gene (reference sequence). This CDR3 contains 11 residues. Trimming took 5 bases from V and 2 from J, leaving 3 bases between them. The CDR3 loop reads CASSGNTEAFF. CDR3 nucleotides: TGTGCCAGTAGTGGAAACACTGAAGCTTTCTTT.

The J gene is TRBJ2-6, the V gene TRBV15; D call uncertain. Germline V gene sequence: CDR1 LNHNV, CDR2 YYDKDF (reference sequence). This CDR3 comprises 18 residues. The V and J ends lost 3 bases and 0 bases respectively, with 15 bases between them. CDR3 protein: CATSSFPDGRSGANVLTF. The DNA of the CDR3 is TGTGCCACCAGCAGCTTCCCGGACGGACGCTCTGGGGCCAACGTCCTGACTTTC.

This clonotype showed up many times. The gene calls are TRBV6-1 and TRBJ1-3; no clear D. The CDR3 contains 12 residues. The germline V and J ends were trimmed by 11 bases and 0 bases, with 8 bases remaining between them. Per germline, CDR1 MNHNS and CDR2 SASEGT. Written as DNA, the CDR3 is TGTGCCGCTGCCTTCTCTGGAAACACCATATATTTT. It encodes CAAAFSGNTIYF.

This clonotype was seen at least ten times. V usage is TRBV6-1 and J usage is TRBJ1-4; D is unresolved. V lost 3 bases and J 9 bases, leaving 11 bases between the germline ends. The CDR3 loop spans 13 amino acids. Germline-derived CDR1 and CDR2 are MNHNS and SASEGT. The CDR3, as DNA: TGTGCCAGCAGTGATTGGGCCGGCCAAAAACTGTTTTTT. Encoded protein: CASSDWAGQKLFF.

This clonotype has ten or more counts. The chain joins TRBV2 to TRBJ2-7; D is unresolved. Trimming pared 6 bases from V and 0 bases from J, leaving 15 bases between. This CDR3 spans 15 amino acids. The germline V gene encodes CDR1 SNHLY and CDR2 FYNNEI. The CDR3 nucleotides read TGTGCCAGCAGGCCGCACGGGCCCATCTCCTACGAGCAGTACTTC. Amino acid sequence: CASRPHGPISYEQYF.

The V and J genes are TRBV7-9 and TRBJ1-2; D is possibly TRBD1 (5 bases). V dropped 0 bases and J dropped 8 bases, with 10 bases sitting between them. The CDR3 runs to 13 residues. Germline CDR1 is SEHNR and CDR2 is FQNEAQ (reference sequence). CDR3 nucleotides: TGTGCCAGCAGCTTAGCAGGGGAAGTAGGCTACACCTTC. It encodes CASSLAGEVGYTF. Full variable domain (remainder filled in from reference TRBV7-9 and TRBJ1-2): DTGVSQNPRHKITKRGQNVTFRCDPISEHNRLYWYRQTLGQGPEFLTYFQNEAQLEKSRLLSDRFSAERPKGSFSTLEIQRTEQGDSAMYLCASSLAGEVGYTFGSGTRLTVV.

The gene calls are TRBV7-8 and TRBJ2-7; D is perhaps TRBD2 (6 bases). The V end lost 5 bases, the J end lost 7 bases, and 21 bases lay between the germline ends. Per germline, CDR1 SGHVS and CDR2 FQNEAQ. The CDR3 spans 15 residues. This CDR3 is CASSAGWEALDEQYF. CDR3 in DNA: TGTGCCAGCAGCGCCGGTTGGGAGGCGCTGGATGAGCAGTACTTC.

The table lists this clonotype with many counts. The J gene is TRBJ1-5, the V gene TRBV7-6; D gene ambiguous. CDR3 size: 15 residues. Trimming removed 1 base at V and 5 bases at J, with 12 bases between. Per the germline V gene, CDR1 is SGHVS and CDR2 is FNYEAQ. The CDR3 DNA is TGTGCCAGCAGCTTAGAGGGAGGGTCGGATCAGCCCCAGCATTTT. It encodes CASSLEGGSDQPQHF.

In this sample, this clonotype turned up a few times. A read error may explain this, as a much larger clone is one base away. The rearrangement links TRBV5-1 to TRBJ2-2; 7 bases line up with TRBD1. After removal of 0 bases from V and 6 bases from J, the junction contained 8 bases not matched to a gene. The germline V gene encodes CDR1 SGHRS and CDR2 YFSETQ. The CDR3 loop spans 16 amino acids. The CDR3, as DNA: TGCGCCAGCAGCTTGGGACAGGGAAAGATGGCCGGGGAGCTGTTTTTT. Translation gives CASSLGQGKMAGELFF.

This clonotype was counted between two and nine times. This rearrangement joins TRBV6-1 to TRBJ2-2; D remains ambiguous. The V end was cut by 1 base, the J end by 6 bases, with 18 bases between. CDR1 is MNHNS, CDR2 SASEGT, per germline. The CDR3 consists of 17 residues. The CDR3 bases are TGTGCCAGCAGTGAAGATGGGTCAGGTAGTAAGTCCGGGGAGCTGTTTTTT. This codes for CASSEDGSGSKSGELFF.

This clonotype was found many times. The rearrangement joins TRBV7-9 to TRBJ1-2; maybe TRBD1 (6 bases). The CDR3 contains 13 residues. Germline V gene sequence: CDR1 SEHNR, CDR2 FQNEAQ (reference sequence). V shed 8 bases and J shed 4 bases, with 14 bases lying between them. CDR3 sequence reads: CASGTGSSYGYTF. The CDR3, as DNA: TGTGCCAGCGGCACAGGGTCGAGCTATGGCTACACCTTC. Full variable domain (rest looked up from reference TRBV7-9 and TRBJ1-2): DTGVSQNPRHKITKRGQNVTFRCDPISEHNRLYWYRQTLGQGPEFLTYFQNEAQLEKSRLLSDRFSAERPKGSFSTLEIQRTEQGDSAMYLCASGTGSSYGYTFGSGTRLTVV.

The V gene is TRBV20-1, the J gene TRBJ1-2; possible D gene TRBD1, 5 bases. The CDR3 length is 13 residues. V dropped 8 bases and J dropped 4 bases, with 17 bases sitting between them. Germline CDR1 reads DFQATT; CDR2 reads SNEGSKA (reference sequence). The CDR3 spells CSPATGAGYGYTF. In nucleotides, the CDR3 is TGCAGTCCAGCCACAGGCGCCGGCTATGGCTACACCTTC.

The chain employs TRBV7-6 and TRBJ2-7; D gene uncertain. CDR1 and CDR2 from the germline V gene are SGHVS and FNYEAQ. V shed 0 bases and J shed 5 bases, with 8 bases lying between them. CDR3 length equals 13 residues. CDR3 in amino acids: CASSLAPQDEQYF. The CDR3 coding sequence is TGTGCCAGCAGCTTAGCGCCCCAAGACGAGCAGTACTTC. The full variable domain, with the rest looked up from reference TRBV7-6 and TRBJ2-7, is GAGVSQSPRYKVTKRGQDVALRCDPISGHVSLYWYRQALGQGPEFLTYFNYEAQQDKSGLPNDRFSAERPEGSISTLTIQRTEQRDSAMYRCASSLAPQDEQYFGPGTRLTVT.

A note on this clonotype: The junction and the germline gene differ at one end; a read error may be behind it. CDR3 protein: CATSRVGEGPVLF. CDR3 sequence (DNA): TGTGCCACCAGCAGAGTCGGGGAGGGGCCCGTCCTCTTC. The chain joins TRBV15 to TRBJ2-1; 7 nucleotides line up with TRBD2. Germline loops: CDR1 LNHNV, CDR2 YYDKDF (reference sequence). The CDR3 is 13 residues long.

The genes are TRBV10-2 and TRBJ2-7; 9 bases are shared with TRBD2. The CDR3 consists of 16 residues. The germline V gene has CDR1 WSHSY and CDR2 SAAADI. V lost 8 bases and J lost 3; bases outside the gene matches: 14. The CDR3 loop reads CASESLAGLGDYEQYF. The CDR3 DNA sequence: TGCGCCAGCGAGAGCCTAGCGGGACTAGGGGACTACGAGCAGTACTTC.

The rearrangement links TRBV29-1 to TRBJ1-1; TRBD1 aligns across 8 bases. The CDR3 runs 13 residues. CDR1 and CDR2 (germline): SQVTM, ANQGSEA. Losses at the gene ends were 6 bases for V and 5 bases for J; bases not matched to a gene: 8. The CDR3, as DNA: TGCAGCGTCTGGACAGGGTTGGGGACTGAAGCTTTCTTT. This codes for CSVWTGLGTEAFF.

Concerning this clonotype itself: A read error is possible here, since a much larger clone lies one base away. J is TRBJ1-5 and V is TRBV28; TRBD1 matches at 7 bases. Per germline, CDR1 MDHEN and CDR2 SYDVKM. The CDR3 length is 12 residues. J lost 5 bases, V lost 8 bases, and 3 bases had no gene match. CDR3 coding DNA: TGTGCCAGCCGGGACAGCGATCAGCCCCAGCATTTT. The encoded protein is CASRDSDQPQHF.